This TCR beta chain was profiled in a study of T cell repertoires in cytomegalovirus infection. Study-wide background: Public TCR beta signatures were indicative of both CMV infection and a matching HLA type. Findings of the study overall: HLA-C-restricted CMV clonotypes gave the most frequent clonotype in two of eight donors. Cumulative frequency (of public TCR beta family members) identified carriers of CMV plus the relevant HLA.

TCRdb itself ran the reads through MiXCR, one entry per CDR3 protein. The profile shows 150,000 to 200,000 distinct CDR3 sequences, over 25% of them singletons. This clonotype was detected a few times. The antigen is unknown. V lost 5 bases and J 6 bases, leaving 17 bases between the germline ends. The CDR3 consists of 14 residues. The V gene is TRBV12-3 or TRBV12-4, the J gene TRBJ2-7; the D gene is possibly TRBD2 (5 bases). The sequence derives from a human donor in good health (CMV status not recorded). Some clones in this sample may be carry-over from other donors' samples. Sequences were obtained from PBMCs. CDR3 bases: TGTGCCAGCAGTCCCGAGGGTCGGATGGGCGAGCAGTACTTC. The encoded protein is CASSPEGRMGEQYF.